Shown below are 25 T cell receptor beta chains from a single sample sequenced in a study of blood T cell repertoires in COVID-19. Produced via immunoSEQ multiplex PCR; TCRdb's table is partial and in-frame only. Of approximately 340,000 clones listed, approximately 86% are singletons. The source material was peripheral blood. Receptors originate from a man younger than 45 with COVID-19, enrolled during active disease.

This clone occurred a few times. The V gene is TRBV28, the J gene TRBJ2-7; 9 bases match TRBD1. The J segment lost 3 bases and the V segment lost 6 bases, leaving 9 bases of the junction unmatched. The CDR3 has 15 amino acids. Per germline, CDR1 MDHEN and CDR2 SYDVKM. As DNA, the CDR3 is TGTGCCAGCAGGGGGGGACAGGGCTCGATCTACGAGCAGTACTTC. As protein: CASRGGQGSIYEQYF.

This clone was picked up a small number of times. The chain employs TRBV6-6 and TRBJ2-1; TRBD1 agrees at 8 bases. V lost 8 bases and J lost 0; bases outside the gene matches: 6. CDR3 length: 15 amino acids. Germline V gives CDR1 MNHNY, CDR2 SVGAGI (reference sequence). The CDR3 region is CASEGQASSYNEQFF. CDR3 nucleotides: TGTGCCAGCGAGGGACAGGCGAGCTCCTACAATGAGCAGTTCTTC.

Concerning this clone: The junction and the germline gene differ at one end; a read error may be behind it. In DNA form, the CDR3 reads TGTGCCAGCAGTTATTCTAGCGGGGCAACGATTCAGTATTTC. Translated: CASSYSSGATIQYF. The V gene is TRBV6-5, the J gene TRBJ2-7; 9 bases line up with TRBD2. CDR3 length: 14 amino acids. Germline V gives CDR1 MNHEY, CDR2 SVGAGI.

The CDR3 DNA is TGTGCCAGCAGTTACTCGGCAGGGAACTACGAGCAGTACTTC. It encodes CASSYSAGNYEQYF. The chain employs TRBV6-5 and TRBJ2-7, with a tentative D call TRBD1 (5 bases). Germline CDR1 and CDR2: MNHEY and SVGAGI. Trimming pared 0 bases from V and 3 bases from J, leaving 9 bases between. The CDR3 totals 14 residues.

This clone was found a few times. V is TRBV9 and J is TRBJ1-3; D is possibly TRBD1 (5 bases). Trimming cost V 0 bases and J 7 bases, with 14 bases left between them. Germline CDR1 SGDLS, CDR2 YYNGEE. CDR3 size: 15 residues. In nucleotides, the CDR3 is TGTGCCAGCAGCGTAGCGCCCCAGGGAGGGAACACCATATATTTT. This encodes CASSVAPQGGNTIYF. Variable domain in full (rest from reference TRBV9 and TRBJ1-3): DSGVTQTPKHLITATGQRVTLRCSPRSGDLSVYWYQQSLDQGLQFLIQYYNGEERAKGNILERFSAQQFPDLHSELNLSSLELGDSALYFCASSVAPQGGNTIYFGEGSWLTVV.

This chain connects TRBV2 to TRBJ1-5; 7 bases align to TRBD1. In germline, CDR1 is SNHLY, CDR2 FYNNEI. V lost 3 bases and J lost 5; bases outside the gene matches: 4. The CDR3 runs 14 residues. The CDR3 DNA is TGTGCCAGCAGTGAGACAGGGTTTGATCAGCCCCAGCATTTT. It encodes CASSETGFDQPQHF.

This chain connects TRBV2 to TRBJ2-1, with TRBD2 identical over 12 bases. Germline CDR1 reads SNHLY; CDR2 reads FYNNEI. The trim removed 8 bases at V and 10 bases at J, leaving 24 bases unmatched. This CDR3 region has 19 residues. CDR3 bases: TGTGCCAGCCGACAGTCCGGGGTGTACGGGACTAGCGGGCCGGTCGAGCAGTTCTTC. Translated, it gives CASRQSGVYGTSGPVEQFF.

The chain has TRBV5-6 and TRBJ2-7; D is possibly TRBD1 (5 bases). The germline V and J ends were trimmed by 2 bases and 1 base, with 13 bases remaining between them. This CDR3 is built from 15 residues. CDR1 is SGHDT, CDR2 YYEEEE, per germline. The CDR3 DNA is TGTGCCAGCAGCTTCGTCCAGGGTAGTTCCTACGAGCAGTACTTC. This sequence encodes CASSFVQGSSYEQYF.

Here the CDR3 DNA reads TGTGCCAGCAGCTACCTTGACAGGGCCAATTCACCCCTCCACTTT. Protein: CASSYLDRANSPLHF. The chain couples TRBV27 to TRBJ1-6, with 7 bases that match TRBD1. The CDR3 covers 15 residues. V gave up 6 bases and J gave up 7 bases; unmatched junction bases: 9. Looked up from germline, CDR1 is MNHEY and CDR2 is SMNVEV (reference sequence).

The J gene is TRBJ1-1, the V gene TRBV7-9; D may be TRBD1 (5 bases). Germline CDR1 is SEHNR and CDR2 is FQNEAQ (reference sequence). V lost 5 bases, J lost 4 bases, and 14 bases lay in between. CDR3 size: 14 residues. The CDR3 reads CASSPPGGFTEAFF. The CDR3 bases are TGTGCCAGCAGCCCACCCGGGGGATTCACTGAAGCTTTCTTT.

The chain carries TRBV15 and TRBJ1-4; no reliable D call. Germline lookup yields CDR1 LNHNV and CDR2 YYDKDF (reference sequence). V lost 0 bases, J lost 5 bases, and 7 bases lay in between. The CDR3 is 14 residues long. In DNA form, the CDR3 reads TGTGCCACCAGCAGAGAGACCAGGAATGAAAAACTGTTTTTT. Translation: CATSRETRNEKLFF.

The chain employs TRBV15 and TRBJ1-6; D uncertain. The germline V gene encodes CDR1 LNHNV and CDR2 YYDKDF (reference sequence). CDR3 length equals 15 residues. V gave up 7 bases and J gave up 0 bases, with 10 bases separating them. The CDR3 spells CATNTESSYNSPLHF. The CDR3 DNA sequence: TGTGCCACCAACACAGAGAGCTCCTATAATTCACCCCTCCACTTT.

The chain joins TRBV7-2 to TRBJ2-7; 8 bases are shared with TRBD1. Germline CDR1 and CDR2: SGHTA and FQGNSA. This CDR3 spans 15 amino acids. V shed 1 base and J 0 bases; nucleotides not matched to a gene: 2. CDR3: CASSLGGTGSYEQYF. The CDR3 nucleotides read TGTGCCAGCAGCTTAGGTGGGACAGGCTCCTACGAGCAGTACTTC.

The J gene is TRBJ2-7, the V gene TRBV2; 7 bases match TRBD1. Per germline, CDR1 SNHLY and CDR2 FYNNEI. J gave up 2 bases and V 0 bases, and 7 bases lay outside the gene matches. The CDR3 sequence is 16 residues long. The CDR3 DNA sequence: TGTGCCAGCAGTGAAGCGCTTCGGGACAGCCCCTACGAGCAGTACTTC. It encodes CASSEALRDSPYEQYF.

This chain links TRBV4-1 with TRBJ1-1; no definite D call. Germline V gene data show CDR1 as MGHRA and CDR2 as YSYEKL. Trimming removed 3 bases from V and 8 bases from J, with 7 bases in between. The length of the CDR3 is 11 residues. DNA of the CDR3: TGCGCCAGCAGCCAGTTTGAGGAAGCTTTCTTT. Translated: CASSQFEEAFF.

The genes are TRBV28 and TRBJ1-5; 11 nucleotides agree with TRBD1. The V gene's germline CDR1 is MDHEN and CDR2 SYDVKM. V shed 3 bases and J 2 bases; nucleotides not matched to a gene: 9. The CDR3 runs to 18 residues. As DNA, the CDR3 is TGTGCCAGCAGTTTGGGGACAGGGGGGGTCGGGCGCAATCAGCCCCAGCATTTT. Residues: CASSLGTGGVGRNQPQHF.

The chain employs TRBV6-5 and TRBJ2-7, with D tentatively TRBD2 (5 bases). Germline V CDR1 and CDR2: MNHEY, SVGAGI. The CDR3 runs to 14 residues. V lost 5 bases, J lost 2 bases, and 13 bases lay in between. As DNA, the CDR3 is TGTGCCAGCAGTCCAATCGGGGAAACCTACGAGCAGTACTTC. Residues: CASSPIGETYEQYF.

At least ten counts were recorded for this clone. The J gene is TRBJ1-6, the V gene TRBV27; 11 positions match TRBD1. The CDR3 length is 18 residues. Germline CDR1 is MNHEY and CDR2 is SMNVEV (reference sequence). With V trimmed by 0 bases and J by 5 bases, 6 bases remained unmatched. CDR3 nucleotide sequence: TGTGCCAGCAGTTTATCCGGACAGGGGGCGCGGAATAATTCACCCCTCCACTTT. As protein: CASSLSGQGARNNSPLHF.

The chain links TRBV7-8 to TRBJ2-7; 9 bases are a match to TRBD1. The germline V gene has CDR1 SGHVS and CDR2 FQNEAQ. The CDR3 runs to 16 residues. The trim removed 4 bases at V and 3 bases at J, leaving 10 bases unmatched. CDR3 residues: CASSWPGQGLDYEQYF. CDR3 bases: TGTGCCAGCAGCTGGCCGGGACAGGGTTTGGACTACGAGCAGTACTTC.

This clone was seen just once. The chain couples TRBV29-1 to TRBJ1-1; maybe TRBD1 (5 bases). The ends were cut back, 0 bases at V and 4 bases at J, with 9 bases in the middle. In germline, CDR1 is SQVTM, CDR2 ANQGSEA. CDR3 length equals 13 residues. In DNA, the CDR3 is TGCAGCGTTGAAGATCCCAGGGTCACTGAAGCTTTCTTT. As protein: CSVEDPRVTEAFF.

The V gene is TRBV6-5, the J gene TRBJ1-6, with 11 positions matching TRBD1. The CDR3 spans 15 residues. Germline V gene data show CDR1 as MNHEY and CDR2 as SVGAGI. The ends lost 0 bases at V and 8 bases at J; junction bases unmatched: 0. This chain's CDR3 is CASSYSGQGDSPLHF. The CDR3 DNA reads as TGTGCCAGCAGTTACTCGGGACAGGGGGATTCACCCCTCCACTTT.

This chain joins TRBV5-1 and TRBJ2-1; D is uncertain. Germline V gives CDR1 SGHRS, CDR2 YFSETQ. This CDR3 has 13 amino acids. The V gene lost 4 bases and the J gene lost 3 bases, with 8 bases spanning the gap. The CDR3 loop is CASSPASYNEQFF. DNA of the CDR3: TGCGCCAGCAGCCCCGCTAGCTACAATGAGCAGTTCTTC.

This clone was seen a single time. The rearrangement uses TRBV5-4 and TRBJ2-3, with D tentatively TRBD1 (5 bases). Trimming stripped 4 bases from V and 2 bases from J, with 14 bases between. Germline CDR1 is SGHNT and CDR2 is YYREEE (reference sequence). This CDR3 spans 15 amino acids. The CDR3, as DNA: TGTGCCAGCAGCCCCTTGACAGCGAACACAGATACGCAGTATTTT. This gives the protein CASSPLTANTDTQYF.

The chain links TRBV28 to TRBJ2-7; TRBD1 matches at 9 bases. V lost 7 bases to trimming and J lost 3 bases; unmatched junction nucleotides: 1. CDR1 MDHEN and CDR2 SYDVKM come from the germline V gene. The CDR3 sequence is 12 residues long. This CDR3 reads CASTDRGYEQYF. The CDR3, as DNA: TGTGCCAGCACGGACAGGGGCTACGAGCAGTACTTC.

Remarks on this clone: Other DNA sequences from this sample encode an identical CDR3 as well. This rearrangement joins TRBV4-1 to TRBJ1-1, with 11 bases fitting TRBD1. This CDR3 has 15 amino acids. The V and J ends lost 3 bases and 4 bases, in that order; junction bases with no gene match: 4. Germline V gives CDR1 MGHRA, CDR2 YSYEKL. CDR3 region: CASSQAGTGGTEAFF. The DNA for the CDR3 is TGCGCCAGCAGCCAGGCCGGGACAGGGGGCACTGAAGCTTTCTTT.